One and the same sample provided the 5 T cell receptor beta chains below, sequenced in a study of blood T cell repertoires in COVID-19. This table comes from immunoSEQ multiplex PCR, and its TCRdb copy is limited to in-frame clones, with some not included. The data hold about 170,000 clones, with about 82% observed a single time. The sample was peripheral blood. All receptors come from a woman of 80 years or more with COVID-19, enrolled during active disease.

This chain links TRBV2 with TRBJ1-4; D gene unclear. Germline-derived CDR1 and CDR2 are SNHLY and FYNNEI. CDR3 size: 13 residues. V gave up 4 bases and J gave up 10 bases, with 13 bases separating them. The CDR3 protein is CASSVGYQAKLFF. The CDR3 nucleotides are TGTGCCAGCAGTGTGGGTTATCAGGCAAAACTGTTTTTT.

The rearrangement joins TRBV9 to TRBJ2-1; 8 bases align to TRBD2. Germline loops: CDR1 SGDLS, CDR2 YYNGEE. The junction had 9 bases not matched to a gene; V was cut back by 4 bases and J by 6 bases. The CDR3 consists of 15 residues. The CDR3 nucleotides read TGTGCCAGCAGCCCTGACGGGACTAGAGGCAATGAGCAGTTCTTC. Its protein product is CASSPDGTRGNEQFF.

The chain combines TRBV4-1 with TRBJ2-1; tentative D call: TRBD2 (5 bases). Germline V gene lookup returns CDR1 MGHRA and CDR2 YSYEKL. The CDR3 contains 15 residues. Trimming removed 3 bases at V and 7 bases at J, with 16 bases between. As DNA, the CDR3 is TGCGCCAGCAGCCATCCTCCCCGGGGAAGGAATGAGCAGTTCTTC. Its translation: CASSHPPRGRNEQFF.

This clone has at least ten counts. V is TRBV19 and J is TRBJ2-7, with D maybe TRBD1 (5 bases). V dropped 3 bases and J dropped 3 bases, with 9 bases sitting between them. The germline V gene encodes CDR1 LNHDA and CDR2 SQIVND (reference sequence). The CDR3 runs 13 residues. CDR3 DNA: TGTGCCAGTAGTATTCGGCAGGGCTACGAGCAGTACTTC. Encoded protein: CASSIRQGYEQYF.

The CDR3 coding sequence is TGTGCCAGCAGGAAGGGGACGAACACCGGGGAGCTGTTTTTT. It translates to CASRKGTNTGELFF. The chain links TRBV25-1 to TRBJ2-2; D is possibly TRBD1 (5 bases). With 6 bases removed from V and 0 bases from J, the gap between germline ends came to 8 bases. This CDR3 is 14 amino acids long. Germline V gene sequence: CDR1 MGHDK, CDR2 SYGVNS.